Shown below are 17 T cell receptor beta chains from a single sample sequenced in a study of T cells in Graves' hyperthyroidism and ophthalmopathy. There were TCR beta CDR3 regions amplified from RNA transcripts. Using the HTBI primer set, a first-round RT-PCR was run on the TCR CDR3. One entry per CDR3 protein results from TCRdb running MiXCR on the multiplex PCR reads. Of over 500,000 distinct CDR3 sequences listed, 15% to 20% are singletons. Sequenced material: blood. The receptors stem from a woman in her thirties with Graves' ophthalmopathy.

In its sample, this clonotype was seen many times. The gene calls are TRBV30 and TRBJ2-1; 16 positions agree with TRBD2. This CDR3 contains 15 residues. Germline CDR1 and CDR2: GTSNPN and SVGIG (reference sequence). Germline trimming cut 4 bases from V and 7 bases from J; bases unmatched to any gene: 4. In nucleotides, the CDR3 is TGTGCCTGGAACACGGGACTAGCGGGGGGGAATGAGCAGTTCTTC. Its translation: CAWNTGLAGGNEQFF.

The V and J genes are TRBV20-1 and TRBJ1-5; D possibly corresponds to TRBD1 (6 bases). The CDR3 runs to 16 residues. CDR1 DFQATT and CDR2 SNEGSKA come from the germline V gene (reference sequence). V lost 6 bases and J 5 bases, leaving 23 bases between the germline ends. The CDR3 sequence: CSAPPPGTTRDQPQHF. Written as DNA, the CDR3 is TGCAGTGCGCCACCCCCCGGGACAACAAGAGATCAGCCCCAGCATTTT.

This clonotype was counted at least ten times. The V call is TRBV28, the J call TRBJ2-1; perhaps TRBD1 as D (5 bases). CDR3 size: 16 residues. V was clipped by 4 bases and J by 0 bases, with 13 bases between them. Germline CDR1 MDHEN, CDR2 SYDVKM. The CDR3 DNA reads TGTGCCAGCAGTTCCCAGACAGACAGCTCCTACAATGAGCAGTTCTTC. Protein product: CASSSQTDSSYNEQFF.

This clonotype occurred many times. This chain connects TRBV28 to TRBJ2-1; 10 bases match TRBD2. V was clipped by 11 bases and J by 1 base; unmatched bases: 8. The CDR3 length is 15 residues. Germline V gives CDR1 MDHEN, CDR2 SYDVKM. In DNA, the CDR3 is TGTGCCGCCCTGACTAGCGGGCGGTCCTACAATGAGCAGTTCTTC. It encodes CAALTSGRSYNEQFF.

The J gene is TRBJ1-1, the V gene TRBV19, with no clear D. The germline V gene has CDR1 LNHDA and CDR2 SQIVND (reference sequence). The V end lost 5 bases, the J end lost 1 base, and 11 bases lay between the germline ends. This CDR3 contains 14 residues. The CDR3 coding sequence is TGTGCCAGTAGTCTCCACGGAAGGAACACTGAAGCTTTCTTT. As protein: CASSLHGRNTEAFF.

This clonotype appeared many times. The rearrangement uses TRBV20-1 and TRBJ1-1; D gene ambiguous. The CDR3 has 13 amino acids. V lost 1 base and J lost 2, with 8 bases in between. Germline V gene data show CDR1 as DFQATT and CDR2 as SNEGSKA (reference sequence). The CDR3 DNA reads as TGCAGTGCTAGAGGCAGTAGTAACACTGAAGCTTTCTTT. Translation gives CSARGSSNTEAFF.

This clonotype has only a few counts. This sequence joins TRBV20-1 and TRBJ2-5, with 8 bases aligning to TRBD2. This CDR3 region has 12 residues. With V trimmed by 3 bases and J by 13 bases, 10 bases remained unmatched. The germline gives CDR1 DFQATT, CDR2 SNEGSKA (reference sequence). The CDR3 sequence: CSASSNIAGMYF. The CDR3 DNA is TGCAGTGCTAGTAGTAATATAGCGGGGATGTACTTC.

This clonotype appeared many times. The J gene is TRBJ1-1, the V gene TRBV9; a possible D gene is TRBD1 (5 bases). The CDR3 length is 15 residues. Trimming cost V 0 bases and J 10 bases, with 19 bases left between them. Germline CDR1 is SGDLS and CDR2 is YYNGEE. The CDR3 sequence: CASSVESGGGEGAFF. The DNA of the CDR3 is TGTGCCAGCAGCGTAGAATCGGGAGGAGGGGAAGGAGCTTTCTTT.

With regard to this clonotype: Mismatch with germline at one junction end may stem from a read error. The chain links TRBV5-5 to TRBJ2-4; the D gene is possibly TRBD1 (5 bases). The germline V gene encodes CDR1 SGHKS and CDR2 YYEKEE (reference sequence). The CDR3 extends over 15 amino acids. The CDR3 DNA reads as TGTGCCACCAGCTCCATGACAGAGCCCCAAAACATTCAGTACTTC. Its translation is CATSSMTEPQNIQYF. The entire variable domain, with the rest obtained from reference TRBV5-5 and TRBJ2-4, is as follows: DAGVTQSPTHLIKTRGQQVTLRCSPISGHKSVSWYQQVLGQGPQFIFQYYEKEERGRGNFPDRFSARQFPNYSSELNVNALLLGDSALYLCATSSMTEPQNIQYFGAGTRLSVL.

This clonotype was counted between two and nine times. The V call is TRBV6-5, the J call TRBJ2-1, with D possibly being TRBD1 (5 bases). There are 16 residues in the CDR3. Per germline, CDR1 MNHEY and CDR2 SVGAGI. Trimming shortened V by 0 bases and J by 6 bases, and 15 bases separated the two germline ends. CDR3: CASSYSRGSTPNEQFF. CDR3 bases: TGTGCCAGCAGTTACTCTAGGGGATCCACCCCCAATGAGCAGTTCTTC.

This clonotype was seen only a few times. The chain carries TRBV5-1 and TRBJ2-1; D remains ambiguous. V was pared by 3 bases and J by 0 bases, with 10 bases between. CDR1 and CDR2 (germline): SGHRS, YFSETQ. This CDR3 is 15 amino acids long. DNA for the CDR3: TGCGCCAGCAGCTACGAGCTCCTCTCCTACAATGAGCAGTTCTTC. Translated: CASSYELLSYNEQFF.

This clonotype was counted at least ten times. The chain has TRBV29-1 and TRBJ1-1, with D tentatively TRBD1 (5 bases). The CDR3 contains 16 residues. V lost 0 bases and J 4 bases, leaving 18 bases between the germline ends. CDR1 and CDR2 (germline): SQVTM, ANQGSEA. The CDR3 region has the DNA TGCAGCGTTGAAGATCCAGGTGACGGGGGGGGCACTGAAGCTTTCTTT. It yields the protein CSVEDPGDGGGTEAFF.

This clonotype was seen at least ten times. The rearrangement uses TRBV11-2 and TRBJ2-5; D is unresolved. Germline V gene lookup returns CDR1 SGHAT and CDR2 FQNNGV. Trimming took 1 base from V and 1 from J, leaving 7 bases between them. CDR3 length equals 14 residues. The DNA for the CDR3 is TGTGCCAGCAGCTTAGCAGGTCTCCAAGAGACCCAGTACTTC. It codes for CASSLAGLQETQYF.

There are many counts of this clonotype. This CDR3 reads CASSPRWEETQYF. The CDR3 region has the DNA TGTGCCAGCAGCCCCCGATGGGAAGAGACCCAGTACTTC. The chain employs TRBV7-2 and TRBJ2-5; no firm D call. CDR3 length: 13 amino acids. The germline V gene encodes CDR1 SGHTA and CDR2 FQGNSA. The ends were cut back, 5 bases at V and 3 bases at J, with 10 bases in the middle.

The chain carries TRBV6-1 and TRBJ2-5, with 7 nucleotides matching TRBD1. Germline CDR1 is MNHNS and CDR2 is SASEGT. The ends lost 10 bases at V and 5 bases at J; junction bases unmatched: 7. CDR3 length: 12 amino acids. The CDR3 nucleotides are TGTGCCACGCGAGGGGGCGCCGAGACCCAGTACTTC. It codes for CATRGGAETQYF.

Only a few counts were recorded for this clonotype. The CDR3 nucleotides read TGTGCCAGCAGTTTCCTGGGGTTTAATTCCGGGGAGCTGTTTTTT. Translated: CASSFLGFNSGELFF. The chain carries TRBV12-3 or TRBV12-4 and TRBJ2-2, with D unresolved. This CDR3 comprises 15 residues. The V and J ends lost 3 bases and 6 bases respectively, with 14 bases between them.

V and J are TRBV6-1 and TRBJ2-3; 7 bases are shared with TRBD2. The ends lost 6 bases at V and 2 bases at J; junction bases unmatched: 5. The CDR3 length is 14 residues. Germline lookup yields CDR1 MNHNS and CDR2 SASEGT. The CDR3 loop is CASRLAPTTDTQYF. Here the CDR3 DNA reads TGTGCCAGCAGACTAGCGCCCACCACAGATACGCAGTATTTT.